These T cell receptor beta chains were read from a single sample in a study of blood T cell repertoires in COVID-19. Data came from immunoSEQ multiplex PCR; TCRdb stores just in-frame clones and leaves some out. The sample includes 150,000 to 250,000 clones, approximately 86% seen only once; the top ten take approximately 2%. Input material: PBMCs or T cells enriched from blood (not recorded which). These receptors came from a woman younger than 45 who had recovered from COVID-19. The CDR3 runs from the conserved cysteine through the conserved F or W. Each record gives: D gene, CDR3 length, clone size, J gene, V gene, CDR3 protein, CDR3 DNA. The D gene is left open where the match is weak. A row's size may be missing; if present it is once, few, many or a size class.

d_gene: NA
len: 17
abundance: NA
j_gene: TRBJ1-1
v_gene: TRBV30
CDR3aa: CAWSGVGNIRGDTEAFF
CDR3nt: TGTGCCTGGAGTGGAGTAGGAAATATACGGGGGGACACTGAAGCTTTCTTT

d_gene: NA
len: 14
abundance: NA
j_gene: TRBJ1-4
v_gene: TRBV6-5
CDR3aa: CASSTSGGREKLFF
CDR3nt: TGTGCCAGCAGTACCTCGGGGGGCCGGGAAAAACTGTTTTTT

d_gene: NA
len: 10
abundance: NA
j_gene: TRBJ2-7
v_gene: TRBV30
CDR3aa: CAWSDSEQYF
CDR3nt: TGTGCCTGGAGTGACAGCGAGCAGTACTTC

d_gene: TRBD1
len: 12
abundance: NA
j_gene: TRBJ2-7
v_gene: TRBV15
CDR3aa: CAIGDRVNEQYF
CDR3nt: TGTGCCATCGGGGACAGAGTGAACGAGCAGTACTTC

d_gene: NA
len: 14
abundance: NA
j_gene: TRBJ1-6
v_gene: TRBV7-2
CDR3aa: CASSLERGGSPLHF
CDR3nt: TGTGCCAGCAGCTTAGAACGGGGAGGTTCACCCCTCCACTTT

d_gene: TRBD1
len: 15
abundance: NA
j_gene: TRBJ2-1
v_gene: TRBV7-9
CDR3aa: CASSMKLRQGNEQFF
CDR3nt: TGTGCCAGCAGCATGAAACTCCGACAGGGGAATGAGCAGTTCTTC

d_gene: NA
len: 16
abundance: NA
j_gene: TRBJ2-5
v_gene: TRBV23-1
CDR3aa: CASSPPSPGGGETQYF
CDR3nt: TGCGCCAGCAGTCCCCCATCCCCAGGGGGAGGAGAGACCCAGTACTTC

d_gene: TRBD1
len: 16
abundance: few
j_gene: TRBJ1-2
v_gene: TRBV7-9
CDR3aa: CASSPLGDRGIYGYTF
CDR3nt: TGTGCCAGCAGCCCTTTAGGGGACAGGGGCATATATGGCTACACCTTC

d_gene: TRBD2
len: 14
abundance: few
j_gene: TRBJ2-1
v_gene: TRBV7-9
CDR3aa: CASSELAGPPEQFF
CDR3nt: TGTGCCAGCAGCGAACTAGCGGGACCACCTGAGCAGTTCTTC

d_gene: NA
len: 14
abundance: once
j_gene: TRBJ1-1
v_gene: TRBV11-3
CDR3aa: CASSYRGSYTEAFF
CDR3nt: TGTGCCAGCAGCTACCGGGGTTCATACACTGAAGCTTTCTTT

d_gene: NA
len: 16
abundance: NA
j_gene: TRBJ1-2
v_gene: TRBV4-3
CDR3aa: CASSQVRAGTNYGYTF
CDR3nt: TGCGCCAGCAGCCAAGTTCGGGCAGGGACTAACTATGGCTACACCTTC

d_gene: NA
len: 15
abundance: NA
j_gene: TRBJ2-1
v_gene: TRBV29-1
CDR3aa: CSVPEGTEIYNEQFF
CDR3nt: TGCAGCGTCCCGGAGGGGACAGAGATATACAATGAGCAGTTCTTC

d_gene: TRBD1
len: 14
abundance: few
j_gene: TRBJ1-1
v_gene: TRBV3-1/TRBV3-2
CDR3aa: CASSQQGGNTEAFF
CDR3nt: TGTGCCAGCAGCCAACAGGGGGGGAACACTGAAGCTTTCTTT

d_gene: TRBD1
len: 14
abundance: NA
j_gene: TRBJ1-6
v_gene: TRBV27
CDR3aa: CASSSTGGHSPLHF
CDR3nt: TGTGCCAGCAGTTCGACAGGGGGGCATTCACCCCTCCACTTT

d_gene: NA
len: 13
abundance: NA
j_gene: TRBJ2-2
v_gene: TRBV5-6
CDR3aa: CASTSNPGGELFF
CDR3nt: TGTGCCAGCACCTCGAACCCGGGAGGGGAGCTGTTTTTT

d_gene: NA
len: 14
abundance: NA
j_gene: TRBJ1-2
v_gene: TRBV30
CDR3aa: CAWSETLTFYGYTF
CDR3nt: TGTGCCTGGAGTGAAACTCTAACCTTCTATGGCTACACCTTC

d_gene: TRBD1
len: 15
abundance: NA
j_gene: TRBJ1-5
v_gene: TRBV2
CDR3aa: CASTGDRSSNQPQHF
CDR3nt: TGTGCCAGCACTGGGGACAGGTCAAGTAATCAGCCCCAGCATTTT

d_gene: NA
len: 17
abundance: NA
j_gene: TRBJ1-2
v_gene: TRBV30
CDR3aa: CAWVLGTISSINYGYTF
CDR3nt: TGTGCCTGGGTTCTTGGGACAATTTCATCTATTAACTATGGCTACACCTTC

d_gene: NA
len: 14
abundance: NA
j_gene: TRBJ1-3
v_gene: TRBV5-4
CDR3aa: CAVHEVNSGNTIYF
CDR3nt: TGTGCCGTCCACGAGGTGAACTCTGGAAACACCATATATTTT

d_gene: NA
len: 15
abundance: NA
j_gene: TRBJ1-2
v_gene: TRBV27
CDR3aa: CASSLRQDSYYGYTF
CDR3nt: TGTGCCAGCAGTTTACGACAGGATAGTTACTATGGCTACACCTTC

d_gene: TRBD1
len: 14
abundance: NA
j_gene: TRBJ2-7
v_gene: TRBV6-6
CDR3aa: CASSEGDRASEQYF
CDR3nt: TGTGCCAGCAGCGAGGGGGACAGGGCAAGCGAGCAGTACTTC

d_gene: NA
len: 15
abundance: NA
j_gene: TRBJ2-1
v_gene: TRBV7-8
CDR3aa: CASSLALEATNEQFF
CDR3nt: TGTGCCAGCAGCTTAGCACTAGAGGCTACCAATGAGCAGTTCTTC

d_gene: NA
len: 15
abundance: NA
j_gene: TRBJ2-1
v_gene: TRBV7-6
CDR3aa: CASSQAGILGNEQFF
CDR3nt: TGTGCCAGCAGCCAGGCCGGGATCTTGGGCAATGAGCAGTTCTTC

d_gene: NA
len: 15
abundance: NA
j_gene: TRBJ1-3
v_gene: TRBV30
CDR3aa: CAWSVRGITGNTIYF
CDR3nt: TGTGCCTGGAGTGTACGAGGAATAACTGGAAACACCATATATTTT

d_gene: NA
len: 16
abundance: NA
j_gene: TRBJ1-4
v_gene: TRBV30
CDR3aa: CAWSPPVGGTNEKLFF
CDR3nt: TGTGCCTGGAGCCCGCCCGTCGGGGGAACTAATGAAAAACTGTTTTTT

d_gene: NA
len: 16
abundance: NA
j_gene: TRBJ1-3
v_gene: TRBV11-2
CDR3aa: CASSRSSQGSGNTIYF
CDR3nt: TGTGCCAGCAGCCGAAGCTCCCAGGGATCGGGAAACACCATATATTTT

d_gene: TRBD2
len: 16
abundance: NA
j_gene: TRBJ2-1
v_gene: TRBV12-5
CDR3aa: CASGFGLAGVGDEQFF
CDR3nt: TGTGCTAGTGGCTTCGGACTAGCGGGAGTTGGGGATGAGCAGTTCTTC

d_gene: NA
len: 13
abundance: NA
j_gene: TRBJ2-2
v_gene: TRBV7-2
CDR3aa: CASSLPVTGELFF
CDR3nt: TGTGCCAGCAGCTTACCCGTGACCGGGGAGCTGTTTTTT

d_gene: TRBD1
len: 13
abundance: NA
j_gene: TRBJ1-2
v_gene: TRBV2
CDR3aa: CASKFDRDYGYTF
CDR3nt: TGTGCCAGTAAATTCGACAGGGACTATGGCTACACCTTC

d_gene: NA
len: 12
abundance: NA
j_gene: TRBJ1-6
v_gene: TRBV7-9
CDR3aa: CASSRELSPLHF
CDR3nt: TGTGCCAGCAGCCGAGAACTTTCACCCCTCCACTTT

d_gene: NA
len: 13
abundance: NA
j_gene: TRBJ1-1
v_gene: TRBV18
CDR3aa: CASSPLTEPEAFF
CDR3nt: TGTGCCAGCTCACCGCTGACAGAACCTGAAGCTTTCTTT

d_gene: TRBD1
len: 14
abundance: NA
j_gene: TRBJ1-4
v_gene: TRBV30
CDR3aa: CAWSALQGGGKLFF
CDR3nt: TGTGCCTGGAGTGCCCTACAGGGGGGAGGGAAACTGTTTTTT

d_gene: TRBD2
len: 18
abundance: NA
j_gene: TRBJ2-3
v_gene: TRBV7-9
CDR3aa: CASSIPGLAGYSTDTQYF
CDR3nt: TGTGCCAGCAGCATCCCGGGACTAGCGGGTTATAGCACAGATACGCAGTATTTT

d_gene: NA
len: 14
abundance: once
j_gene: TRBJ1-6
v_gene: TRBV11-3
CDR3aa: CASSSGFPNSPLHF
CDR3nt: TGTGCCAGCAGCTCAGGATTCCCCAATTCACCCCTCCACTTT

d_gene: NA
len: 14
abundance: NA
j_gene: TRBJ1-5
v_gene: TRBV6-2/TRBV6-3
CDR3aa: CASSYLNSNQPQHF
CDR3nt: TGTGCCAGCAGTTACCTAAACAGCAATCAGCCCCAGCATTTT

d_gene: NA
len: 17
abundance: NA
j_gene: TRBJ2-2
v_gene: TRBV21-1
CDR3aa: CASSKAAGTRATGELFF
CDR3nt: TGTGCCAGCAGCAAAGCAGCCGGGACTAGGGCCACCGGGGAGCTGTTTTTT

d_gene: TRBD1
len: 19
abundance: NA
j_gene: TRBJ2-1
v_gene: TRBV3-1/TRBV3-2
CDR3aa: CASSAGTGPLMGSYNEQFF
CDR3nt: TGTGCCAGCAGCGCCGGGACAGGGCCTCTCATGGGCTCCTACAATGAGCAGTTCTTC

d_gene: NA
len: 15
abundance: NA
j_gene: TRBJ1-2
v_gene: TRBV27
CDR3aa: CASRKFLGENYGYTF
CDR3nt: TGTGCCAGCCGAAAGTTTCTCGGGGAGAACTATGGCTACACCTTC

d_gene: TRBD1
len: 13
abundance: NA
j_gene: TRBJ1-6
v_gene: TRBV7-9
CDR3aa: CASGTGDGSPLHF
CDR3nt: TGTGCCAGCGGGACAGGGGATGGATCACCCCTCCACTTT

d_gene: NA
len: 11
abundance: NA
j_gene: TRBJ2-3
v_gene: TRBV5-4
CDR3aa: CASSLADTQYF
CDR3nt: TGTGCCAGCAGCTTGGCTGATACGCAGTATTTT